This T cell receptor (beta chain) emerged from a study of graft-versus-host responses after intestinal transplantation. On the study more broadly: Transplants were multivisceral, liver-intestinal, or isolated intestinal. After anti-thymocyte globulin induction, recipients took tacrolimus and steroids for around three years.

The V segment lost 7 bases and the J segment 0 bases; nucleotides outside the gene matches: 6. The CDR3 length is 15 residues. Germline V gene data show CDR1 as LNHDA and CDR2 as SQIVND (reference sequence). Regarding this clone: Its specificity is not known.

Study-wide results and caveats: With peak circulating GvH clone levels came an association with early post-transplant HvG declines. Present in recipient marrow, GvH clones included some that appeared first in ileum or blood.

Sequencing used immunoSEQ multiplex PCR; TCRdb keeps in-frame clones, though not all of them. The sample holds roughly 97,000 clones, roughly 84% seen once. The V call is TRBV19, the J call TRBJ1-5, with 7 bases that match TRBD1. This sample comprised unstimulated CD4+ T cells sorted from spleen or lymph node cells, obtained before intestinal transplant. The TCR was taken from a human donor who received an intestinal transplant. The CDR3 here is CASTWDSFSNQPQHF. The CDR3 DNA sequence: TGTGCCAGTACTTGGGACAGTTTTAGCAATCAGCCCCAGCATTTT.